What follows describes a single TCR beta chain. Germline V CDR1 and CDR2: SGHTA, FQGTGA. After removal of 6 bases from V and 4 bases from J, the junction contained 5 bases not matched to a gene. This CDR3 has 13 amino acids. Data came from immunoSEQ multiplex PCR; TCRdb stores just in-frame clones and leaves some out. The data hold about 35,000 clones, with approximately 86% observed a single time. The entry originates in a study of chemoradiotherapy in HPV16-positive cancers. The chain is built from TRBV7-3 and TRBJ1-1; 7 bases are a match to TRBD1. This TCR was recovered from a human donor with HPV-associated anogenital cancer. The material sequenced was blood, taken from a patient who underwent chemoradiotherapy. The CDR3 spells CASSATGTTEAFF. DNA for the CDR3: TGTGCCAGCAGTGCGACAGGGACCACTGAAGCTTTCTTT.